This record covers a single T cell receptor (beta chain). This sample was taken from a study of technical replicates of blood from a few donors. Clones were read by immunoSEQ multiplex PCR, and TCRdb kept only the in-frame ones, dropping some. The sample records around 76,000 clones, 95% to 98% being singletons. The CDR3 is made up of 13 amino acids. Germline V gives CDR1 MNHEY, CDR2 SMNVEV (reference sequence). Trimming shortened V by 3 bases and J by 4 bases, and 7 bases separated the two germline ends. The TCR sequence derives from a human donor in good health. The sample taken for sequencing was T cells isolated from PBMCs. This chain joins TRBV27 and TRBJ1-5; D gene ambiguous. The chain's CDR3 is CASSFGPNQPQHF. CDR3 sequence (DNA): TGTGCCAGCAGTTTTGGGCCGAATCAGCCCCAGCATTTT.